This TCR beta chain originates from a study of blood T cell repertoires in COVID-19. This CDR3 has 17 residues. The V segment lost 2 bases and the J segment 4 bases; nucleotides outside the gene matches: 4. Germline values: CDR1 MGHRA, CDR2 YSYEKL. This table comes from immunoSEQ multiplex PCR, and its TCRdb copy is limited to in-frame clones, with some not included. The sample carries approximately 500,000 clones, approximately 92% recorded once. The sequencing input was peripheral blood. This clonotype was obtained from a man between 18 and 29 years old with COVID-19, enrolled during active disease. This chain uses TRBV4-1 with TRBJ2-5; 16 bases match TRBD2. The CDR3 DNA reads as TGCGCCAGCAGCCAACCGGGACTAGCGGGGGGGCGAGAGACCCAGTACTTC. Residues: CASSQPGLAGGRETQYF.